The TCR beta chain described here comes from a study of shared clonotypes between healthy human individuals. General study findings and limits: Naive CD4 clonotypes were shared across a few donors at about 5.3%.

CDR3 length: 15 residues. Germline V lookup: CDR1 MNHEY, CDR2 SMNVEV (reference sequence). V was shortened by 5 bases and J by 1 base, with 14 bases between the two germline ends. This clone was picked up one time. Its antigen is currently unknown. Here immunoSEQ multiplex PCR was the method, and the copy in TCRdb shows in-frame clones only, minus some. The sample gives around 1.4 million clones, approximately 98.5% of which show up once; 0.36% is in the top ten. The source material was naive CD4+ T cells sorted from blood. As for subset: CD45RA+ positively selected. The receptor comes from a man aged 25-40 years in good health. The genes are TRBV27 and TRBJ1-1; D remains unclear. The CDR3 sequence: CASSEIGSGNTEAFF. The CDR3 DNA follows: TGTGCCAGCAGTGAGATAGGGAGTGGGAACACTGAAGCTTTCTTT.